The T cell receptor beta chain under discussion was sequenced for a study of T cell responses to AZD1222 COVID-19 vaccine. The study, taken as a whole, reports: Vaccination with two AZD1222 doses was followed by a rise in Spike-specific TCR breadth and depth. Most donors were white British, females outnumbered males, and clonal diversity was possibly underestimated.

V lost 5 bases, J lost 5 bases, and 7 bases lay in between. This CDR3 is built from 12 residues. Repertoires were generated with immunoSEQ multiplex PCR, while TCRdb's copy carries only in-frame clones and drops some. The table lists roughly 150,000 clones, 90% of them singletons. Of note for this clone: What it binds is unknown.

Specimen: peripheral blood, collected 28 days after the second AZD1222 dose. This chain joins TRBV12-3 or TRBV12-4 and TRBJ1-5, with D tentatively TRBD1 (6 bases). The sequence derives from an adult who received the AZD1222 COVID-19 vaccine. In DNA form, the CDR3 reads TGTGCCAGCAGTCCAGGGGATCAGCCCCAGCATTTT. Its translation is CASSPGDQPQHF.